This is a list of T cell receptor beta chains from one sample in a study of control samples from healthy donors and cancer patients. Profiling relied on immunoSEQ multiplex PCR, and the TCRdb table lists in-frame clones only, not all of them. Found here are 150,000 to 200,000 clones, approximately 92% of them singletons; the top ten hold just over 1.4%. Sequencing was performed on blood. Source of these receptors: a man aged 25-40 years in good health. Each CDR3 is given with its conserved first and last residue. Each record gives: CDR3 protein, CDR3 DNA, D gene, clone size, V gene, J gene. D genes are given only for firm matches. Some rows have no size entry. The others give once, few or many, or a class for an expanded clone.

cdr3_aa: CASSQRGGLDTQYF; cdr3_nt: TGTGCCAGCAGCCAGCGGGGAGGCCTGGATACGCAGTATTTT; d_call: .; clone_size: .; v_call: TRBV3-1/TRBV3-2; j_call: TRBJ2-3
cdr3_aa: CASSLGQGGGYTF; cdr3_nt: TGCGCCAGCAGCTTGGGACAGGGAGGTGGCTACACCTTC; d_call: TRBD1; clone_size: .; v_call: TRBV5-1; j_call: TRBJ1-2
cdr3_aa: CASTVGYEQYF; cdr3_nt: TGTGCCAGCACTGTGGGCTACGAGCAGTACTTC; d_call: .; clone_size: once; v_call: TRBV28; j_call: TRBJ2-7
cdr3_aa: CATQEGSGNTIYF; cdr3_nt: TGTGCCACACAGGAGGGCTCTGGAAACACCATATATTTT; d_call: .; clone_size: once; v_call: TRBV19; j_call: TRBJ1-3
cdr3_aa: CASRKDRSSGNTIYF; cdr3_nt: TGTGCCAGCAGGAAAGACAGGAGCTCTGGAAACACCATATATTTT; d_call: .; clone_size: .; v_call: TRBV6-5; j_call: TRBJ1-3
cdr3_aa: CASSGLAGQETQYF; cdr3_nt: TGTGCCAGTAGCGGACTAGCGGGGCAAGAGACCCAGTACTTC; d_call: TRBD2; clone_size: .; v_call: TRBV19; j_call: TRBJ2-5
cdr3_aa: CASSIGVAEDEQYF; cdr3_nt: TGTGCCAGTAGTATCGGGGTAGCCGAGGACGAGCAGTACTTC; d_call: .; clone_size: .; v_call: TRBV19; j_call: TRBJ2-7
cdr3_aa: CASSRDRRTDTQYF; cdr3_nt: TGTGCCAGCAGCCGGGACCGCCGCACAGATACGCAGTATTTT; d_call: .; clone_size: .; v_call: TRBV3-1/TRBV3-2; j_call: TRBJ2-3
cdr3_aa: CASSLWTGVVQPQHF; cdr3_nt: TGTGCCAGCAGCTTGTGGACAGGGGTGGTTCAGCCCCAGCATTTT; d_call: TRBD1; clone_size: .; v_call: TRBV5-5; j_call: TRBJ1-5
cdr3_aa: CATSTGVTSTDTQYF; cdr3_nt: TGTGCCACCAGCACAGGGGTCACTAGCACAGATACGCAGTATTTT; d_call: TRBD1; clone_size: .; v_call: TRBV24-1; j_call: TRBJ2-3
cdr3_aa: CASSFMSTGEAYEQYF; cdr3_nt: TGTGCCAGCAGTTTTATGTCGACCGGAGAAGCCTACGAGCAGTACTTC; d_call: .; clone_size: .; v_call: TRBV27; j_call: TRBJ2-7
cdr3_aa: CASSEGSGSNQPQHF; cdr3_nt: TGTGCCAGCAGTGAAGGTTCAGGGTCCAATCAGCCCCAGCATTTT; d_call: .; clone_size: .; v_call: TRBV2; j_call: TRBJ1-5
cdr3_aa: CASSEIQDRLNGYTF; cdr3_nt: TGTGCCAGCAGTGAAATCCAGGATAGGTTAAATGGCTACACCTTC; d_call: .; clone_size: once; v_call: TRBV2; j_call: TRBJ1-2
cdr3_aa: CASSQEQEYGYTF; cdr3_nt: TGCGCCAGCAGCCAAGAACAGGAGTATGGCTACACCTTC; d_call: .; clone_size: .; v_call: TRBV4-1; j_call: TRBJ1-2
cdr3_aa: CASSLLRGRETYEQYF; cdr3_nt: TGTGCCAGCAGCCTATTACGCGGGAGAGAGACCTACGAGCAGTACTTC; d_call: TRBD2; clone_size: .; v_call: TRBV27; j_call: TRBJ2-7
cdr3_aa: CASSHLAGGETQYF; cdr3_nt: TGTGCCAGCAGCCATTTAGCGGGGGGCGAGACCCAGTACTTC; d_call: TRBD2; clone_size: .; v_call: TRBV3-1/TRBV3-2; j_call: TRBJ2-5
cdr3_aa: CAITTASLSGANVLTF; cdr3_nt: TGTGCCATCACGACAGCTTCTCTCTCTGGGGCCAACGTCCTGACTTTC; d_call: .; clone_size: .; v_call: TRBV10-3; j_call: TRBJ2-6
cdr3_aa: CASSSLGSGEETQYF; cdr3_nt: TGTGCCAGCAGTTCCCTTGGGTCAGGAGAAGAGACCCAGTACTTC; d_call: .; clone_size: .; v_call: TRBV27; j_call: TRBJ2-5
cdr3_aa: CASSEGQGPVIGKLFF; cdr3_nt: TGTGCCAGCAGTGAGGGACAGGGCCCGGTGATTGGGAAACTGTTTTTT; d_call: TRBD1; clone_size: once; v_call: TRBV2; j_call: TRBJ1-4
cdr3_aa: CASSLTGGKNTGELFF; cdr3_nt: TGTGCCAGCAGTCTGACAGGGGGCAAAAACACCGGGGAGCTGTTTTTT; d_call: TRBD1; clone_size: .; v_call: TRBV7-9; j_call: TRBJ2-2
cdr3_aa: CAISAERPNEQFF; cdr3_nt: TGTGCCATCAGTGCTGAGCGCCCTAATGAGCAGTTCTTC; d_call: .; clone_size: .; v_call: TRBV10-3; j_call: TRBJ2-1
cdr3_aa: CASSLSGLQPQHF; cdr3_nt: TGTGCCAGCAGCCTGTCAGGGCTACAGCCCCAGCATTTT; d_call: .; clone_size: .; v_call: TRBV11-2; j_call: TRBJ1-5
cdr3_aa: CASSVIPSGPGDTQYF; cdr3_nt: TGTGCCAGCAGCGTAATCCCTAGCGGGCCGGGGGATACGCAGTATTTT; d_call: TRBD2; clone_size: .; v_call: TRBV9; j_call: TRBJ2-3
cdr3_aa: CASRVSGIGTGELFF; cdr3_nt: TGTGCCAGCAGGGTTAGCGGGATCGGCACCGGGGAGCTGTTTTTT; d_call: TRBD2; clone_size: .; v_call: TRBV2; j_call: TRBJ2-2